This TCR beta chain was identified during a study of cytomegalovirus exposure and HLA in healthy donors. Overall study context: Caucasian-associated ancestry cluster membership applied to over 80% of over 350 genotyped donors. Study outcomes and limitations: Accurate predictions that matched the HLA-A and HLA-B alleles of most subjects were reportedly made from TCR beta sequences.

The PCR had 60 Vbeta and 13 Jbeta primers. Some clones are missing from TCRdb's copy, which holds only in-frame ones; the method was immunoSEQ multiplex PCR. Found here are roughly 120,000 clones, 74% of them singletons; the top ten hold around 3.9%. In germline, CDR1 is MDHEN, CDR2 SYDVKM. V lost 1 base, J lost 0 bases, and 13 bases lay in between. CDR3 length equals 17 residues. Only a few counts were recorded for this clone. Its antigen remains unidentified. The V gene is TRBV28, the J gene TRBJ1-5; D possibly corresponds to TRBD1 (6 bases). The receptor was derived from a woman aged 50 to 65 in good health and CMV-seropositive. Source material: PBMCs. The CDR3 DNA sequence: TGTGCCAGCAGTTTATATGAGGGAGGGGGTAGCAATCAGCCCCAGCATTTT. This translates into CASSLYEGGGSNQPQHF.